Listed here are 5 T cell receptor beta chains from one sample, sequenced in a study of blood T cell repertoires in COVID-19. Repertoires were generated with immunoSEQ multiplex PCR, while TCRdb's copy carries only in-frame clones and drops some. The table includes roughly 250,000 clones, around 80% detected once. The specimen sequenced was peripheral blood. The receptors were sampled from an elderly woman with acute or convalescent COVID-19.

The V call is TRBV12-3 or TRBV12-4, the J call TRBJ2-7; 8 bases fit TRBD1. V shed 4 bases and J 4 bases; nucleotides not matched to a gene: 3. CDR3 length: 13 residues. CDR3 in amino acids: CASSYTGGYEQYF. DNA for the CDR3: TGTGCCAGCAGTTATACAGGGGGTTACGAGCAGTACTTC.

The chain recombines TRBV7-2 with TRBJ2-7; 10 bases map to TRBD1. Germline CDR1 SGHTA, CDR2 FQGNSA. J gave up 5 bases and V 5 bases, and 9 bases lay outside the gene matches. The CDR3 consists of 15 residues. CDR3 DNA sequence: TGTGCCAGCAGCCCCAGGACAGGGGGTCTCAACGAGCAGTACTTC. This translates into CASSPRTGGLNEQYF.

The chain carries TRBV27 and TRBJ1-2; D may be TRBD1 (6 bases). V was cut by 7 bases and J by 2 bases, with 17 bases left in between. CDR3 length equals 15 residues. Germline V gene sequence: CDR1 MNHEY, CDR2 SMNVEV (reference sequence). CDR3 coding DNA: TGTGCCAGCACCCCATTTGGACAGACCAACTATGGCTACACCTTC. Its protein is CASTPFGQTNYGYTF.

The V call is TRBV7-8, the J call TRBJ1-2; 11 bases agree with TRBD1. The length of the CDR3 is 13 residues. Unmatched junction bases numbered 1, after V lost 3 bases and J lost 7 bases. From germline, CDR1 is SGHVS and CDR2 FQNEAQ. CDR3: CASSFGTGGGYTF. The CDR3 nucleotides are TGTGCCAGCAGCTTCGGGACAGGGGGTGGCTACACCTTC.

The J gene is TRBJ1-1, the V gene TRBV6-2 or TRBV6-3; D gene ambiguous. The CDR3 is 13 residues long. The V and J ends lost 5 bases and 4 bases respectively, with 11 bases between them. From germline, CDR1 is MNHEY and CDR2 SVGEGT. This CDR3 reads CASSPSQATEAFF. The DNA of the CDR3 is TGTGCCAGCAGTCCCAGCCAGGCCACTGAAGCTTTCTTT.